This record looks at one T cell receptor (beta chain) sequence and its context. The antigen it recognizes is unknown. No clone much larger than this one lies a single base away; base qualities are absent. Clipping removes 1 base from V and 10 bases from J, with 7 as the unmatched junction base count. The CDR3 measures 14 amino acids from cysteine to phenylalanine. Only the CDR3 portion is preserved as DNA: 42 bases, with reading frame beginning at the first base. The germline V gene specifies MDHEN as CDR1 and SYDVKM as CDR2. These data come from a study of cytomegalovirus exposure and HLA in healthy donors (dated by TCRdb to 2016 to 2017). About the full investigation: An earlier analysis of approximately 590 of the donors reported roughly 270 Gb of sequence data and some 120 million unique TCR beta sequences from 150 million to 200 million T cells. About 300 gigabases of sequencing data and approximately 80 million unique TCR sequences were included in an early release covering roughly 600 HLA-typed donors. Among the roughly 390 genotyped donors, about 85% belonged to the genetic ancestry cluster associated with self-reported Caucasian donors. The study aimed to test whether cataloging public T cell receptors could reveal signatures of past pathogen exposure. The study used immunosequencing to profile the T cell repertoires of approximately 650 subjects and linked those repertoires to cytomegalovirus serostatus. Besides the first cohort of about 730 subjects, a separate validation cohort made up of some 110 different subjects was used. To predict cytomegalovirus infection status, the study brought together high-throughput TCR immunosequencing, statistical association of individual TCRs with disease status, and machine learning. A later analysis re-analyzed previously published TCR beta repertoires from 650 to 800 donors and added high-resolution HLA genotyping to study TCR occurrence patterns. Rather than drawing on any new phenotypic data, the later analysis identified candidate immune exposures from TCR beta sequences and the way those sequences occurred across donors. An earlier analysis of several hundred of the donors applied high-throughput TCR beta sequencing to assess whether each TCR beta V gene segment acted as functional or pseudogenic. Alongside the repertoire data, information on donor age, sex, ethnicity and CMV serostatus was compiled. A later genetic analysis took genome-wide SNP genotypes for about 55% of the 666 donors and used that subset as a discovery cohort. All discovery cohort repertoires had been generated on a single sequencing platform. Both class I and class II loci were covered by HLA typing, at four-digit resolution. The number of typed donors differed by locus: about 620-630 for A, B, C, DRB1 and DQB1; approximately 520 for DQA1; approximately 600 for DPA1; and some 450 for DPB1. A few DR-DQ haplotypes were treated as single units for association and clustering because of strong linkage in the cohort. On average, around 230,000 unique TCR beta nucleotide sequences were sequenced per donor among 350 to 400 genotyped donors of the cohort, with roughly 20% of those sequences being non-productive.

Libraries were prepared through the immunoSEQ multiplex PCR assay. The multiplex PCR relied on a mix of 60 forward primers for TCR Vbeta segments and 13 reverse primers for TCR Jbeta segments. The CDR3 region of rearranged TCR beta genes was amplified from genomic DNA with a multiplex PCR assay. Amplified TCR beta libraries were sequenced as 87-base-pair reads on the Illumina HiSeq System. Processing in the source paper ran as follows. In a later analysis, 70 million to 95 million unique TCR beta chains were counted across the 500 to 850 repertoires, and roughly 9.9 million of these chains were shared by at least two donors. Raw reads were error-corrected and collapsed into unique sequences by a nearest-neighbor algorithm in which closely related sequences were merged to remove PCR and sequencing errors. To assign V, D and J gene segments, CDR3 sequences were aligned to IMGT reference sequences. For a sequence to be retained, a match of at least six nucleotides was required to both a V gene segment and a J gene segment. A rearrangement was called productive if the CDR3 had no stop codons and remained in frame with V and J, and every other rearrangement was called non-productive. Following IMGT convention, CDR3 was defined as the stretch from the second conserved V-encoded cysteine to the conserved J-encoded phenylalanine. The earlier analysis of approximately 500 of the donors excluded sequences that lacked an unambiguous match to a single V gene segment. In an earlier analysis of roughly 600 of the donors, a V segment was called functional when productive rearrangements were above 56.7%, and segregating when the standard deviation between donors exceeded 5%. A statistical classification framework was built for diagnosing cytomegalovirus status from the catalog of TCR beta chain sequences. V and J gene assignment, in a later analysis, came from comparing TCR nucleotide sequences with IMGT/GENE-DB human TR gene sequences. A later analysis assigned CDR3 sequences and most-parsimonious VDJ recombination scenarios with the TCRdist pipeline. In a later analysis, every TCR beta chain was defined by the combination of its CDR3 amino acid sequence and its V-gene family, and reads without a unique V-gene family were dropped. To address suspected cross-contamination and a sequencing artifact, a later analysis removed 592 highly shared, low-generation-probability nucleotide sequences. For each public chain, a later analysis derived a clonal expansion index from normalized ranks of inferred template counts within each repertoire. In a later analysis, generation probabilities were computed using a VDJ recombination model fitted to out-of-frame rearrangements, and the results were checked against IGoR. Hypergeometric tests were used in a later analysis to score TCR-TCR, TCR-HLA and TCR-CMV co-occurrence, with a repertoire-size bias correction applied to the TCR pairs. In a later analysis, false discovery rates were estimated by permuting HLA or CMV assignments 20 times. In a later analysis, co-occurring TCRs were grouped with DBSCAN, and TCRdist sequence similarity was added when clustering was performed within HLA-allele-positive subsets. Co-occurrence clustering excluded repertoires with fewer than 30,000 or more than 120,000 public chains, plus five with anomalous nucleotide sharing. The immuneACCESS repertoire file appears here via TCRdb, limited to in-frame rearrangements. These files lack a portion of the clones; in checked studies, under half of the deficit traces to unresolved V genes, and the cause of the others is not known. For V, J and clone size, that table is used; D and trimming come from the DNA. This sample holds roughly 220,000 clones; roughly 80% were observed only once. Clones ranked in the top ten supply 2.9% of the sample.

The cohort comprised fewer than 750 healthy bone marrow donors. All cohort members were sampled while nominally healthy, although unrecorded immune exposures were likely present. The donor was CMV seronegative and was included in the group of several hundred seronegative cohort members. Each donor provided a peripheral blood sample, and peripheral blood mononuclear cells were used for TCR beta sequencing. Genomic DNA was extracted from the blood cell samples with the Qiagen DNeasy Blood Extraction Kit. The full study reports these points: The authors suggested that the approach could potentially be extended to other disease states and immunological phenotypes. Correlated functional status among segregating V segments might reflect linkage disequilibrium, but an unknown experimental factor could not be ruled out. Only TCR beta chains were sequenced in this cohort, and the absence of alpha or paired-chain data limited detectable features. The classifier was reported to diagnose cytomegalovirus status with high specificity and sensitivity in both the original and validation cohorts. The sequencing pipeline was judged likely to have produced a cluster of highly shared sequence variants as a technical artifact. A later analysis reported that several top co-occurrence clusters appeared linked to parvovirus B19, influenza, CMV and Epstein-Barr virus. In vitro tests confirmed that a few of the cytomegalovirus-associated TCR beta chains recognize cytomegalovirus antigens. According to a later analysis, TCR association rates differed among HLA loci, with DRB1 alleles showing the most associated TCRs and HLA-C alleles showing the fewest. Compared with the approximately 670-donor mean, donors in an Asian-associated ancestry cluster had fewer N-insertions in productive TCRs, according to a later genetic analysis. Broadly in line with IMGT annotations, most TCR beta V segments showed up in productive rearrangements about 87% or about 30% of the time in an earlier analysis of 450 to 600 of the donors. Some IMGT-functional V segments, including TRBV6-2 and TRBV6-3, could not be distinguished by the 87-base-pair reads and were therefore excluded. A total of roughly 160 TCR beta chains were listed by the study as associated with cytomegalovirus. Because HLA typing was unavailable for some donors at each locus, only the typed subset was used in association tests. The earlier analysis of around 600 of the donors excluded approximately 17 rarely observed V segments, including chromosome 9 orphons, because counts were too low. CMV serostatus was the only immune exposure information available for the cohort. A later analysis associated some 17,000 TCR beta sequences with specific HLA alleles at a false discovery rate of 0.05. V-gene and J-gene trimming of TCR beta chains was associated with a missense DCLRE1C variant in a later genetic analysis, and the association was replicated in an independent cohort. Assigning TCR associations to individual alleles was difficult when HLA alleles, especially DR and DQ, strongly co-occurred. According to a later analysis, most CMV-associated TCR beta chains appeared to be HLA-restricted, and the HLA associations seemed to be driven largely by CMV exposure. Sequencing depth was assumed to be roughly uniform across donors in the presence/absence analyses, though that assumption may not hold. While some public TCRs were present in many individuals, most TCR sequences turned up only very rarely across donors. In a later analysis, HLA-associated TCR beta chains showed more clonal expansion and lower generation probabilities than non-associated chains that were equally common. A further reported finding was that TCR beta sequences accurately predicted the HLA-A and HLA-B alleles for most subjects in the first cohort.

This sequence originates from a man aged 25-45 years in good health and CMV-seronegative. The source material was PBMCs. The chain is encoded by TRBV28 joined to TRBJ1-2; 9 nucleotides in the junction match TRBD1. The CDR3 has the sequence CASSLSGTGISYTF. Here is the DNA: TGTGCCAGCAGTTTATCCGGGACAGGGATCTCCTACACCTTC.